The T cell receptor (beta chain) described here comes from a study of graft-versus-host responses after intestinal transplantation. Clones were sequenced by immunoSEQ multiplex PCR, and TCRdb holds only the in-frame ones, with some missing. The sample contains tens of thousands of clones, over 75% of which appear only once. In germline, CDR1 is PRHDT, CDR2 FYEKMQ (reference sequence). CDR3 length: 16 residues. V was shortened by 2 bases and J by 5 bases, with 16 bases between the two germline ends. As to this clone: The antigen is unknown.

This specimen consisted of unstimulated CD8+ T cells sorted from spleen or lymph node cells, obtained before intestinal transplant. The rearrangement joins TRBV13 to TRBJ2-1; weak D call: TRBD2 (7 bases). The receptor comes from a human donor who received an intestinal transplant. CDR3 region: CASSLMPGGHHNEQFF. The CDR3 region has the DNA TGTGCCAGCAGCTTAATGCCGGGGGGCCACCACAATGAGCAGTTCTTC.